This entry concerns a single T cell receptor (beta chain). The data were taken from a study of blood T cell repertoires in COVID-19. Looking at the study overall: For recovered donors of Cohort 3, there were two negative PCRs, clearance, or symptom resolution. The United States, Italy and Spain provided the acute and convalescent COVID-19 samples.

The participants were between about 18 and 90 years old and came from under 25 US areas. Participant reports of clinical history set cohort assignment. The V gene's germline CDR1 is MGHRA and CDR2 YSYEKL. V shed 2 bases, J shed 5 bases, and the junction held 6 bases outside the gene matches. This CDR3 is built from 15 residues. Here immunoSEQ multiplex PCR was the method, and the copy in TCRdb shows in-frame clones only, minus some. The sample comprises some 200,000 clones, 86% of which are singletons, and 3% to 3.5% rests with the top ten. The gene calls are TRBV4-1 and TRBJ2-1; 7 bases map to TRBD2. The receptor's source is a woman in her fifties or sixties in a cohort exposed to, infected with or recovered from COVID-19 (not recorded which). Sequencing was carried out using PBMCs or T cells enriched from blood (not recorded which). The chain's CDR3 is CASSQTSGTDNEQFF. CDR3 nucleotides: TGCGCCAGCAGCCAAACCAGCGGGACTGACAATGAGCAGTTCTTC.